This T cell receptor (beta chain) was recovered during a study of cytomegalovirus exposure and HLA in healthy donors. Researchers ran the PCR with 60 Vbeta and 13 Jbeta primers. Assay: immunoSEQ multiplex PCR; the TCRdb copy retains only in-frame clones and omits some. The repertoire holds around 190,000 clones, with 70% to 75% as singletons. CDR3 length: 13 residues. V lost 1 base and J 1 base, leaving 7 bases between the germline ends. The germline gives CDR1 GTSNPN, CDR2 SVGIG (reference sequence). Material: PBMCs. The source is a man aged 25-45 years in good health and CMV-seropositive. The rearrangement joins TRBV30 to TRBJ2-5; TRBD2 might be the D (6 bases). CDR3 in DNA: TGTGCCTGGAGTGGCGGGGCCCAAGAGACCCAGTACTTC. Its protein is CAWSGGAQETQYF.